This T cell receptor (beta chain) was captured in a study of CD8 T cells in ankylosing spondylitis. Findings and limits, study-wide: Clones tied to disease were said to be significantly enriched in matched ankylosing spondylitis synovial fluid. Clones linked to the disease showed a CD8+ phenotype. They occurred at relatively low frequencies in peripheral blood. Past studies reported some motif variants in reactive arthritis synovial fluid and blood. Several highly homologous variants made up a TCR beta motif, and this motif appeared characteristic of ankylosing spondylitis blood.

This clonotype was seen ten or more times. Its antigen is undetermined. Quantitative 5'-RACE with molecular barcodes was used to make the TCR beta libraries. TCRdb re-analysed the 5' RACE reads in MiXCR, keeping a single row per CDR3 protein. This sample has a few hundred thousand distinct CDR3 sequences, with approximately 17% found just once. V lost 6 bases, J lost 5 bases, and 8 bases lay in between. This CDR3 spans 11 amino acids. This receptor was obtained from a male donor with ankylosing spondylitis. The sequencing sample was made of blood, either unsorted or a sorted T cell fraction (not recorded which). The chain has TRBV12-3 or TRBV12-4 and TRBJ2-7, with D uncertain. The CDR3 here is CASSYSDEQYF. CDR3 sequence (DNA): TGTGCCAGCAGCTACAGTGACGAGCAGTACTTC.